The sequence of this TCR beta chain was determined in a study of shared clonotypes between healthy human individuals (dated by TCRdb to 2020 to 2022). Context from the whole study: The cohort comprised a couple of women and a few men aged 18 to 49 years. The study deeply sequenced blood TCR repertoires of about five healthy adults to estimate repertoire size and the extent of clonotype sharing between individuals. To increase sequencing depth and limit assay-specific biases, TCR repertoire library preparation and sequencing were carried out by different laboratories using diverse techniques. Per donor, leukapheresis produced somewhere between about 0.9 and 9.5 billion PBMCs. General study outcomes and caveats: Pairwise subsampling led to the expectation that sequencing depth would affect the degree of clonotype sharing among donors. Because the study included a small number of donors, the genetic and exposure-history diversity represented was limited. Sampling was limited to blood, and TCR repertoires in tissue likely differ from TCR repertoires in blood.

V loses 7 bases of germline sequence and J loses 5 bases, and the interval between the two ends is 19 bases. The CDR3 numbers 15 residues from cysteine through phenylalanine. Kept here is only the CDR3 DNA, which spans 45 bases and is read in frame from base 1. The germline V gene (reference sequence) sets CDR1 to SEHNR and CDR2 to FQNEAQ. On this clone itself: Its antigen remains undetermined. Within one base of it there is no much larger clone, and no base qualities were kept.

Using the deep immunoSEQ assay, TCR CDR3 regions were amplified from genomic DNA by multiplex PCR. Extracted genomic DNA from each cell subset was spread evenly across all wells of several immunoSEQ 96-well plates, with each plate serving as a replicate. For unsorted PBMC, approximately 0.3 ug of genomic DNA, equivalent to around 30,000 T cell genomes, went into each replicate PCR. Ten immunoSEQ deep assay plates were used to sequence unsorted PBMC genomic DNA. Purified libraries were quantified with a Qubit 3.0 fluorometer, sized on a Bioanalyzer 2100, and re-quantified with the KAPA Library Quantification kit. A separate single-read 150-cycle Illumina NextSeq 550 flow cell was used to sequence each immunoSEQ 96-well plate. Per the original workflow: Because only junctional sequences without quality scores were contained in the immunoSEQ output, filtering matching that applied to full-length reads could not be performed. Sequences were annotated with PyIR, a Python wrapper for IgBLAST v1.9, and V/J genes and CDR3 were assigned using IMGT germline references. Any read was removed if the V/J assignment was weak (E-value above 1e-6), the CDR3 was missing, or the read contained stop codons, out-of-frame junctions, or ambiguous translated residues. A V3J clonotype was defined by an identical inferred V gene, J gene, and CDR3 amino acid sequence. The percentage overlap between two repertoires was calculated by dividing the number of shared unique clonotypes by the size of the smaller repertoire. RTK rarefaction, the Chao1 estimator, and Recon v2.1 estimates of unobserved clonotypes were used to assess repertoire richness. As stored in TCRdb, this immuneACCESS dataset retains in-frame rearrangements with V and J assigned. A fraction of the clones does not appear; measured against another copy, unresolved V genes explain less than half of the discrepancy, and the remainder lacks a known reason. The DNA gave D and trimming, while V, J and clone size come from that table. In all, the sample holds about 510,000 clones, and 75% to 85% of those were seen once. 10% to 15% of the sample belongs to the ten largest clones.

Healthy HIV-negative adults with no recently reported acute infections or vaccinations were included as donors. Only Caucasian adults living in Nashville, Tennessee, USA were represented among the donors. For unsorted samples, 80 million to 100 million PBMCs were counted, and genomic DNA was extracted using the QIAamp DNA Blood Mini kit. Blood was collected by leukapheresis, and PBMCs were isolated by Ficoll-Histopaque density gradient centrifugation and then cryopreserved in liquid nitrogen vapor phase. The receptor's source is a woman aged 40 to 50 in good health. Some clones in this sample may be carry-over from other donors' samples. Sequenced material: PBMCs. The chain joins TRBV7-9 to TRBJ2-3; TRBD1 is a weak D gene call, 6 bases matching. The base sequence is TGTGCCAGCACCACAGGGTTCGGGTTTGTAGATACGCAGTATTTT. This codes for CASTTGFGFVDTQYF.